The 27 T cell receptor beta chains reported below all come from one sample, sequenced in a study of CD8 T cells in Susac syndrome (dated by TCRdb to between 2018 and 2021). The library came from the immunoSEQ multiplex PCR assay. RNA was extracted using the RNeasy kit, and roughly 0.45 to 1 microgram was reverse transcribed with random hexamers. Using fastp at Q25 and MiXCR, TCRdb reprocessed the public reads and kept productive beta chains. Rows with one shared CDR3 protein collapse into an entry with the most common genes and DNA. The sample table holds some 200,000 distinct CDR3 sequences, of which 85% to 95% were seen once. The leading ten clones occupy about 0.15% of the sample. The sample comprised CD8+ T cells from PBMCs. These receptors were taken from a human donor with Susac syndrome.

The chain uses TRBV5-4 and TRBJ2-7; D unresolved. Germline values: CDR1 SGHNT, CDR2 YYREEE (reference sequence). This CDR3 contains 12 residues. The V end was cut by 0 bases, the J end by 7 bases, with 8 bases between. CDR3 coding DNA: TGTGCCAGCAGCTTGGGGACCCGGGAGCAGTACTTC. Amino acid sequence: CASSLGTREQYF. The full variable domain, its missing parts supplied by reference TRBV5-4 and TRBJ2-7, is ETGVTQSPTHLIKTRGQQVTLRCSSQSGHNTVSWYQQALGQGPQFIFQYYREEENGRGNFPPRFSGLQFPNYSSELNVNALELDDSALYLCASSLGTREQYFGPGTRLTVT.

This rearrangement joins TRBV28 to TRBJ1-1; 8 bases align to TRBD1. The CDR3 is 15 amino acids. Germline V gene data show CDR1 as MDHEN and CDR2 as SYDVKM. Trimming at V came to 4 bases and at J to 5 bases, leaving 9 bases not matched to a gene. The CDR3 nucleotides are TGTGCCAGCAGTTCGACAGGGGAGGGGAGGACTGAAGCTTTCTTT. This codes for CASSSTGEGRTEAFF.

V usage is TRBV25-1 and J usage is TRBJ1-2; no definite D call. The germline V and J ends were trimmed by 3 bases and 6 bases, with 17 bases remaining between them. CDR1 and CDR2 from the germline V gene are MGHDK and SYGVNS. This CDR3 contains 15 residues. CDR3: CASSDRVGGFHGYTF. The CDR3 bases are TGTGCCAGCAGTGATCGTGTCGGAGGATTTCATGGCTACACCTTC.

Here the CDR3 DNA reads TGTGCCAGTAGTCCCCGGGACTCATACACAGATACGCAGTATTTT. Residues: CASSPRDSYTDTQYF. The rearrangement links TRBV19 to TRBJ2-3; D perhaps matches TRBD2 (6 bases). The V gene's germline CDR1 is LNHDA and CDR2 SQIVND (reference sequence). The CDR3 extends over 15 amino acids. The V gene lost 5 bases and the J gene lost 2 bases, with 14 bases spanning the gap.

The chain is built from TRBV28 and TRBJ2-1, with 8 nucleotides matching TRBD1. J gave up 5 bases and V 9 bases, and 6 bases lay outside the gene matches. CDR1 is MDHEN, CDR2 SYDVKM, per germline. This CDR3 is built from 13 residues. Here the CDR3 reads CASADRANNEQFF. CDR3 sequence (DNA): TGTGCCAGTGCGGACAGGGCTAACAATGAGCAGTTCTTC.

This chain uses TRBV2 with TRBJ1-5; D is possibly TRBD1 (5 bases). This CDR3 comprises 15 residues. The germline V gene encodes CDR1 SNHLY and CDR2 FYNNEI. V shed 2 bases and J shed 2 bases, with 10 bases lying between them. The CDR3 nucleotides read TGTGCCAGCAGTGAACTTCAGGGCGGCAATCAGCCCCAGCATTTT. This sequence encodes CASSELQGGNQPQHF.

This clonotype has only one observation. The rearrangement uses TRBV9 and TRBJ2-1, with D possibly matching TRBD1 (5 bases). CDR1 and CDR2 (germline): SGDLS, YYNGEE. The CDR3 totals 14 residues. The germline V and J ends were trimmed by 3 bases and 4 bases, with 11 bases remaining between them. This CDR3 is CASSALGPYNEQFF. For the CDR3, the DNA is TGTGCCAGCAGCGCTCTGGGGCCTTACAATGAGCAGTTCTTC.

The CDR3 sequence is CASSWTSGDGEQFF. The CDR3 DNA sequence: TGTGCCAGTAGCTGGACTAGCGGCGACGGTGAGCAGTTCTTC. The chain carries TRBV19 and TRBJ2-1; 10 nucleotides agree with TRBD2. V gave up 6 bases and J gave up 9 bases; unmatched junction bases: 8. The CDR3 contains 14 residues. Germline values: CDR1 LNHDA, CDR2 SQIVND (reference sequence). Based on the CDR3 plus reference TRBV19 and TRBJ2-1, the full variable domain is DGGITQSPKYLFRKEGQNVTLSCEQNLNHDAMYWYRQDPGQGLRLIYYSQIVNDFQKGDIAEGYSVSREKKESFPLTVTSAQKNPTAFYLCASSWTSGDGEQFFGPGTRLTVL.

This rearrangement joins TRBV6-2 or TRBV6-3 to TRBJ2-7, with D perhaps TRBD2 (5 bases). Germline assignment: CDR1 MNHEY and CDR2 SVGEGT. The CDR3 contains 16 residues. Trimming took off 1 base at V and 4 bases at J, with 17 bases between the two ends. CDR3 amino acids: CASSYLVGAPDYEQYF. The DNA of the CDR3 is TGTGCCAGCAGTTACTTAGTGGGAGCGCCAGATTACGAGCAGTACTTC.

The V call is TRBV12-3 or TRBV12-4, the J call TRBJ2-7; 9 bases match TRBD1. The CDR3 has 14 residues. V gave up 6 bases and J gave up 5 bases; unmatched junction bases: 8. CDR3 sequence reads: CASSSGTGINEQYF. The DNA of the CDR3 is TGTGCCAGCAGCTCCGGGACAGGGATCAACGAGCAGTACTTC.

This rearrangement joins TRBV4-1 to TRBJ1-1, with TRBD1 matching over 9 bases. CDR1 and CDR2 from the germline V gene are MGHRA and YSYEKL. The CDR3 totals 16 residues. The V segment lost 0 bases and the J segment 5 bases; nucleotides outside the gene matches: 7. CDR3 nucleotides: TGCGCCAGCAGCCAAGAGGGGACAGGGTTGTGGACTGAAGCTTTCTTT. Its translation: CASSQEGTGLWTEAFF.

The chain uses TRBV15 and TRBJ2-3; either TRBD1 or TRBD2 may fit D (5 bases each). Germline CDR1 is LNHNV and CDR2 is YYDKDF (reference sequence). This CDR3 has 18 residues. Between the trimmed V and J ends, which lost 1 base and 0 bases, there was a span of 17 bases. CDR3 loop: CATSRATGTQSSTDTQYF. DNA of the CDR3: TGTGCCACCAGCAGAGCAACCGGGACCCAGAGTAGCACAGATACGCAGTATTTT.

The V gene is TRBV5-4, the J gene TRBJ1-1, with a weak D call TRBD1 (6 bases). Per the germline V gene, CDR1 is SGHNT and CDR2 is YYREEE (reference sequence). Trimming took off 0 bases at V and 4 bases at J, with 13 bases between the two ends. CDR3 length equals 15 residues. The CDR3 DNA sequence: TGTGCCAGCAGCTTGGCCCAGAGAGGGGGCACTGAAGCTTTCTTT. Protein sequence: CASSLAQRGGTEAFF. Drawing the rest from reference TRBV5-4 and TRBJ1-1, the complete variable domain is ETGVTQSPTHLIKTRGQQVTLRCSSQSGHNTVSWYQQALGQGPQFIFQYYREEENGRGNFPPRFSGLQFPNYSSELNVNALELDDSALYLCASSLAQRGGTEAFFGQGTRLTVV.

This chain links TRBV4-2 with TRBJ2-5, with TRBD2 matching 8 bases. This CDR3 is built from 16 residues. The ends lost 3 bases at V and 5 bases at J; junction bases unmatched: 11. Germline values: CDR1 LGHNA, CDR2 YNFKEQ. CDR3 DNA sequence: TGTGCCAGCAGCCATACGGGAGGACTAGCCATGGAGACCCAGTACTTC. Its protein product is CASSHTGGLAMETQYF.

The chain recombines TRBV2 with TRBJ2-7, with 9 bases aligning to TRBD1. Per the germline V gene, CDR1 is SNHLY and CDR2 is FYNNEI. The CDR3 extends over 14 amino acids. Trimming removed 3 bases from V and 2 bases from J; junction bases left unmatched: 2. CDR3 residues: CASSEGTGPYEQYF. CDR3 sequence (DNA): TGTGCCAGCAGTGAGGGGACAGGGCCCTACGAGCAGTACTTC. The variable domain in full, completed from reference TRBV2 and TRBJ2-7, reads EPEVTQTPSHQVTQMGQEVILRCVPISNHLYFYWYRQILGQKVEFLVSFYNNEISEKSEIFDDQFSVERPDGSNFTLKIRSTKLEDSAMYFCASSEGTGPYEQYFGPGTRLTVT.

V usage is TRBV27 and J usage is TRBJ1-1; D call uncertain. With 2 bases removed from V and 4 bases from J, the gap between germline ends came to 8 bases. Germline V gives CDR1 MNHEY, CDR2 SMNVEV (reference sequence). The CDR3 runs 13 residues. In nucleotides, the CDR3 is TGTGCCAGCAGTTTAATACCGAGCACTGAAGCTTTCTTT. As protein: CASSLIPSTEAFF.

The chain employs TRBV11-2 and TRBJ2-7; 7 nucleotides line up with TRBD1. Trimming took 6 bases from V and 3 from J; bases not matched to a gene: 5. Germline assignment: CDR1 SGHAT and CDR2 FQNNGV. The CDR3 covers 13 residues. CDR3 region: CASSSGTDYEQYF. Here the CDR3 DNA reads TGTGCCAGCAGTTCCGGGACAGACTACGAGCAGTACTTC.

J is TRBJ2-1 and V is TRBV15; D is unresolved. The CDR3 spans 14 residues. From germline, CDR1 is LNHNV and CDR2 YYDKDF (reference sequence). V was pared by 1 base and J by 7 bases, with 11 bases between. Written as DNA, the CDR3 is TGTGCCACCAGCAGAGGTCCCCTGGAAAATGAGCAGTTCTTC. Its translation: CATSRGPLENEQFF.

V and J are TRBV13 and TRBJ2-1; 11 positions match TRBD2. Germline V gene sequence: CDR1 PRHDT, CDR2 FYEKMQ (reference sequence). The CDR3 extends over 16 amino acids. V shed 0 bases and J 7 bases; nucleotides not matched to a gene: 5. The CDR3 loop reads CASSLGGLAENNEQFF. The CDR3 nucleotides are TGTGCCAGCAGCTTAGGGGGACTAGCGGAAAATAATGAGCAGTTCTTC. Full variable domain (missing parts from reference TRBV13 and TRBJ2-1): AAGVIQSPRHLIKEKRETATLKCYPIPRHDTVYWYQQGPGQDPQFLISFYEKMQSDKGSIPDRFSAQQFSDYHSELNMSSLELGDSALYFCASSLGGLAENNEQFFGPGTRLTVL.

This clonotype was seen just once. This chain connects TRBV29-1 to TRBJ1-3; no reliable D call. V was clipped by 4 bases and J by 4 bases, with 11 bases between them. Germline CDR1 is SQVTM and CDR2 is ANQGSEA. CDR3 length: 13 residues. As DNA, the CDR3 is TGCAGCGTTGGGTTTGAACGGGGAAACACCATATATTTT. Translated: CSVGFERGNTIYF.

The rearrangement links TRBV27 to TRBJ2-7, with D possibly being TRBD1 or TRBD2 (5 bases each). CDR1 is MNHEY, CDR2 SMNVEV, per germline (reference sequence). The CDR3 totals 14 residues. Deletions cut 3 bases from V and 3 bases from J, with 12 bases between. The CDR3 DNA reads as TGTGCCAGCAGTTTGGGGACGGAAATCTACGAGCAGTACTTC. Its translation: CASSLGTEIYEQYF.

V is TRBV12-3 or TRBV12-4 and J is TRBJ2-5, with D unclear. This CDR3 region has 15 residues. V lost 3 bases and J lost 3, with 14 bases in between. The CDR3 protein is CASSFSASYEETQYF. CDR3 coding DNA: TGTGCCAGCAGTTTCTCAGCGTCTTACGAAGAGACCCAGTACTTC.

The V call is TRBV14, the J call TRBJ1-1; D ambiguous. Trimming took 0 bases from V and 2 from J, leaving 10 bases between them. Germline V lookup: CDR1 SGHDN, CDR2 FVKESK. The CDR3 runs 15 residues. Here the CDR3 reads CASSQDPGFNTEAFF. CDR3 nucleotide sequence: TGTGCCAGCAGCCAAGATCCGGGGTTTAACACTGAAGCTTTCTTT.

This chain uses TRBV6-5 with TRBJ1-1; 8 nucleotides match TRBD1. CDR1 is MNHEY, CDR2 SVGAGI, per germline. Trimming at V came to 0 bases and at J to 2 bases, leaving 2 bases not matched to a gene. This CDR3 is 15 amino acids long. The CDR3 loop is CASSYSTGDNTEAFF. The CDR3 DNA reads TGTGCCAGCAGTTACTCGACAGGGGATAACACTGAAGCTTTCTTT.

This clonotype was seen only once. This chain joins TRBV15 and TRBJ1-1, with 9 bases matching TRBD1. This CDR3 has 13 amino acids. Germline V gene lookup returns CDR1 LNHNV and CDR2 YYDKDF (reference sequence). V was clipped by 2 bases and J by 11 bases; unmatched bases: 6. CDR3 sequence (DNA): TGTGCCACCAGCAGAACGACAGGGGGGTTGGCTTTCTTT. As protein: CATSRTTGGLAFF.

The chain carries TRBV9 and TRBJ2-5; D is uncertain. V was clipped by 4 bases and J by 5 bases, with 15 bases between them. The length of the CDR3 is 14 residues. In germline, CDR1 is SGDLS, CDR2 YYNGEE. CDR3 sequence reads: CASSSRRERETQYF. The CDR3 DNA reads as TGTGCCAGCAGCTCCAGGAGAGAGAGGGAGACCCAGTACTTC.

The chain has TRBV15 and TRBJ2-3; D is ambiguous. CDR1 is LNHNV and CDR2 is YYDKDF in the germline V gene (reference sequence). The CDR3 is 15 residues long. Trimming stripped 0 bases from V and 6 bases from J, with 13 bases between. The CDR3 DNA reads TGTGCCACCAGCAGAGAACGGCTGCCGGGTGATACGCAGTATTTT. Protein product: CATSRERLPGDTQYF.